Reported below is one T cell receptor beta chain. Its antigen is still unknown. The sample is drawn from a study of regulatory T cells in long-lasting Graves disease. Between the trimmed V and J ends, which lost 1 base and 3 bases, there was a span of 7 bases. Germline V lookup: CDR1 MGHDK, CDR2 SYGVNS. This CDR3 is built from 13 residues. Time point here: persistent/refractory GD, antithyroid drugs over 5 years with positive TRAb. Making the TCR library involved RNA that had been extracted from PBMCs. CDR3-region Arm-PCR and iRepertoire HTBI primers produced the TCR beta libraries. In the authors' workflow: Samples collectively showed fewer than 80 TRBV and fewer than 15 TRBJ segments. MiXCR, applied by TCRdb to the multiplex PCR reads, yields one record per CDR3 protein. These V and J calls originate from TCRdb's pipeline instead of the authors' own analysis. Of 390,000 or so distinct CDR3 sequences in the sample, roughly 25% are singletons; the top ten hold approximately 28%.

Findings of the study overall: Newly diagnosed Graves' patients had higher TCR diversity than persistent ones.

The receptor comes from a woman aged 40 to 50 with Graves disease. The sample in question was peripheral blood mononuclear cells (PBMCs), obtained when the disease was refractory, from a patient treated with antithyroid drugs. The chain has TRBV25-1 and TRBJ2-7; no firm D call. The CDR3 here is CASSEFNFYEQYF. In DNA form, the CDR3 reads TGTGCCAGCAGTGAATTTAACTTCTACGAGCAGTACTTC.